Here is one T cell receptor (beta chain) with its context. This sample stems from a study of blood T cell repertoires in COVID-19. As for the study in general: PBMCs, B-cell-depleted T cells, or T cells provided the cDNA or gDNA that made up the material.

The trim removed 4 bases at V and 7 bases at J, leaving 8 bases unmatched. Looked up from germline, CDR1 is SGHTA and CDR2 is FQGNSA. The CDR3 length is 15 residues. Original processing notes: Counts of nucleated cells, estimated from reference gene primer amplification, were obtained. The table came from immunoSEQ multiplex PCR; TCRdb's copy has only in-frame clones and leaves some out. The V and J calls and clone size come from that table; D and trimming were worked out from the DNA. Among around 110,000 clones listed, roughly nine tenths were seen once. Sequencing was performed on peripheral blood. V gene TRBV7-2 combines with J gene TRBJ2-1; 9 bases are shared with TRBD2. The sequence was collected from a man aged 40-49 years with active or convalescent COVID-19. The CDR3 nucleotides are TGTGCCAGCAGCTACATAGCGGGAGCGGGGAATGAGCAGTTCTTC. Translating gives CASSYIAGAGNEQFF.